This T cell receptor (beta chain) was sequenced during a study of long-term antiretroviral therapy in people with HIV. This CDR3 contains 15 residues. From germline, CDR1 is LGHNA and CDR2 YSLEER. Trimming removed 0 bases from V and 2 bases from J; junction bases left unmatched: 3. Specimens held 1-10 million cryopreserved PBMC prior to DNA extraction. They ran version v3.0 of the immunoSEQ assay at survey level. Assay used: immunoSEQ multiplex PCR; TCRdb lists only in-frame clones, some missing. Of about 39,000 clones listed, roughly nine tenths were seen once; the top ten hold around 4%. This clone was observed once.

The sample in question was unsorted PBMCs, obtained 1.2 years after starting antiretroviral therapy. V and J are TRBV4-3 and TRBJ1-2; 7 bases fit TRBD1. The sequence was collected from a woman aged 50 to 60 with HIV. For the CDR3, the DNA is TGCGCCAGCAGCCAAGAGAACAGGGGCAACTATGGCTACACCTTC. Translation gives CASSQENRGNYGYTF.